The 29 T cell receptor beta chains presented below share a single source sample, sequenced in a study of cytomegalovirus exposure and HLA in healthy donors. Primers for the PCR totalled 60 Vbeta and 13 Jbeta. The data were produced by immunoSEQ multiplex PCR, yet TCRdb's version contains in-frame clones alone and is incomplete. This table holds roughly 250,000 clones, about four fifths found once. Material: PBMCs. The receptors derive from a girl aged 2-10 years in good health and CMV-seronegative.

The chain combines TRBV5-1 with TRBJ1-1; D is possibly TRBD1 (6 bases). Germline assignment: CDR1 SGHRS and CDR2 YFSETQ. The germline V and J ends were trimmed by 3 bases and 1 base, with 10 bases remaining between them. The CDR3 is 14 amino acids. The CDR3: CASSWGGQNTEAFF. CDR3 DNA: TGCGCCAGCAGCTGGGGGGGACAGAACACTGAAGCTTTCTTT.

This clone was observed once. The genes are TRBV6-5 and TRBJ2-1; 8 nucleotides match TRBD2. The CDR3 is 15 amino acids. Germline V gene sequence: CDR1 MNHEY, CDR2 SVGAGI. V lost 6 bases to trimming and J lost 4 bases; unmatched junction nucleotides: 8. CDR3 residues: CASRPTSGHYNEQFF. In DNA, the CDR3 is TGTGCCAGCAGGCCTACTAGCGGACATTACAATGAGCAGTTCTTC.

This chain links TRBV4-1 with TRBJ2-3, with D maybe TRBD2 (7 bases). Trimming removed 0 bases at V and 4 bases at J, with 14 bases between. Germline lookup yields CDR1 MGHRA and CDR2 YSYEKL. CDR3 size: 16 residues. CDR3 DNA: TGCGCCAGCAGCCAAGATGGGGGGGGCTTGGCAGATACGCAGTATTTT. This codes for CASSQDGGGLADTQYF.

The V call is TRBV18, the J call TRBJ2-5; D not resolved. Germline V gene data show CDR1 as KGHSH and CDR2 as LQKENI. The CDR3 sequence is 15 residues long. The germline V and J ends were trimmed by 1 base and 2 bases, with 11 bases remaining between them. In DNA, the CDR3 is TGTGCCAGCTCACCACGGCGGAATACTCAAGAGACCCAGTACTTC. Translated, it gives CASSPRRNTQETQYF.

CDR3 sequence reads: CASSLDPGSGATYEQYF. DNA for the CDR3: TGTGCCAGCAGCTTAGATCCGGGGAGCGGAGCAACCTACGAGCAGTACTTC. This chain uses TRBV7-8 with TRBJ2-7; D possibly corresponds to TRBD2 (5 bases). This CDR3 contains 17 residues. V lost 1 base, J lost 2 bases, and 18 bases lay in between. The germline V gene encodes CDR1 SGHVS and CDR2 FQNEAQ.

This clone showed up just a few times. The rearrangement links TRBV6-5 to TRBJ2-1; maybe TRBD2 (5 bases). Trimming took 4 bases from V and 4 from J, leaving 8 bases between them. The CDR3 loop spans 13 amino acids. Per the germline V gene, CDR1 is MNHEY and CDR2 is SVGAGI. Here the CDR3 DNA reads TGTGCCAGCAGTTTGGGAGAATACAATGAGCAGTTCTTC. The encoded protein is CASSLGEYNEQFF.

This rearrangement joins TRBV5-8 to TRBJ1-1; D remains unclear. V lost 1 base, J lost 6 bases, and 13 bases lay in between. Germline V gene lookup returns CDR1 SGHTS and CDR2 YDEGEE. This CDR3 is built from 14 residues. The CDR3 bases are TGTGCCAGCAGCTTGTTTGAGGGCCGGCCTGAAGCTTTCTTT. Its translation: CASSLFEGRPEAFF. The full variable domain, rest sourced from reference TRBV5-8 and TRBJ1-1, is EAGVTQSPTHLIKTRGQQATLRCSPISGHTSVYWYQQALGLGLQFLLWYDEGEERNRGNFPPRFSGRQFPNYSSELNVNALELEDSALYLCASSLFEGRPEAFFGQGTRLTVV.

CDR3 in amino acids: CATSHRALNTEAFF. CDR3 nucleotide sequence: TGTGCCACCTCTCACAGGGCCTTGAACACTGAAGCTTTCTTT. The rearrangement links TRBV19 to TRBJ1-1; D perhaps matches TRBD1 (6 bases). The ends were cut back, 10 bases at V and 0 bases at J, with 15 bases in the middle. CDR1 and CDR2 from the germline V gene are LNHDA and SQIVND (reference sequence). There are 14 residues in the CDR3.

This clone has only one observation. The chain couples TRBV5-1 to TRBJ2-3, with 9 bases fitting TRBD2. This CDR3 spans 14 amino acids. The germline V gene encodes CDR1 SGHRS and CDR2 YFSETQ. J gave up 2 bases and V 4 bases, and 2 bases lay outside the gene matches. Written as DNA, the CDR3 is TGCGCCAGCAGCCTAGCGGGAAACACAGATACGCAGTATTTT. Its translation is CASSLAGNTDTQYF.

The V call is TRBV18, the J call TRBJ1-1, with D unclear. The V end was cut by 3 bases, the J end by 6 bases, with 17 bases between. The germline V gene has CDR1 KGHSH and CDR2 LQKENI. The CDR3 covers 15 residues. The CDR3 spells CASSPRPGSDPEAFF. CDR3 in DNA: TGTGCCAGCTCACCCCGCCCCGGGTCAGACCCTGAAGCTTTCTTT.

In its sample, this clone was seen a few times. The chain employs TRBV19 and TRBJ1-5, with 10 positions matching TRBD1. V was pared by 8 bases and J by 2 bases, with 6 bases of the junction left unmatched. The CDR3 is made up of 15 amino acids. Germline CDR1 reads LNHDA; CDR2 reads SQIVND (reference sequence). The CDR3 loop reads CASGDRGSGNQPQHF. The CDR3 DNA sequence: TGTGCCAGTGGGGACAGGGGCAGTGGCAATCAGCCCCAGCATTTT.

This chain uses TRBV10-3 with TRBJ2-7; the match to TRBD1 covers 8 bases. The CDR3 length is 15 residues. CDR1 ENHRY and CDR2 SYGVKD come from the germline V gene. The J segment lost 2 bases and the V segment lost 4 bases, leaving 7 bases of the junction unmatched. CDR3 residues: CAISVSTGGAYEQYF. The DNA of the CDR3 is TGTGCCATCAGTGTTTCCACAGGGGGAGCCTACGAGCAGTACTTC.

This chain links TRBV6-6 with TRBJ2-5; 10 positions match TRBD2. The CDR3 extends over 15 amino acids. The germline V gene has CDR1 MNHNY and CDR2 SVGAGI (reference sequence). Unmatched junction bases numbered 10, after V lost 8 bases and J lost 4 bases. DNA of the CDR3: TGTGCCAGCTGCCTAGCGGGGGAGCCTCGAGAGACCCAGTACTTC. Its translation is CASCLAGEPRETQYF.

The chain recombines TRBV19 with TRBJ1-5; D uncertain. The CDR3 extends over 13 amino acids. V was clipped by 6 bases and J by 7 bases, with 13 bases between them. Germline assignment: CDR1 LNHDA and CDR2 SQIVND (reference sequence). The CDR3 here is CASSPRISQPQHF. Written as DNA, the CDR3 is TGTGCCAGTAGCCCCAGGATCTCCCAGCCCCAGCATTTT.

The rearrangement joins TRBV28 to TRBJ2-5; a weak D match, TRBD2 (6 bases). Trimming pared 2 bases from V and 5 bases from J, leaving 15 bases between. This CDR3 comprises 15 residues. Germline lookup yields CDR1 MDHEN and CDR2 SYDVKM. The CDR3 sequence is CASSLGGSRWETQYF. The CDR3 DNA sequence: TGTGCCAGCAGTTTAGGGGGGAGCCGCTGGGAGACCCAGTACTTC. Using reference TRBV28 and TRBJ2-5 for the parts outside the CDR3, the full variable domain is DVKVTQSSRYLVKRTGEKVFLECVQDMDHENMFWYRQDPGLGLRLIYFSYDVKMKEKGDIPEGYSVSREKKERFSLILESASTNQTSMYLCASSLGGSRWETQYFGPGTRLLVL.

This chain uses TRBV5-1 with TRBJ2-5, with TRBD2 identical over 10 bases. V shed 7 bases and J 3 bases; nucleotides not matched to a gene: 6. This CDR3 has 14 residues. Germline values: CDR1 SGHRS, CDR2 YFSETQ. CDR3 region: CASRSGTSEETQYF. The CDR3 nucleotides read TGCGCCAGCCGTTCCGGGACTAGCGAAGAGACCCAGTACTTC.

The chain combines TRBV30 with TRBJ2-7; TRBD2 agrees at 7 bases. From germline, CDR1 is GTSNPN and CDR2 SVGIG (reference sequence). The trim removed 4 bases at V and 1 base at J, leaving 4 bases unmatched. The CDR3 consists of 13 residues. The CDR3 protein is CAWTGGGSYEQYF. In DNA form, the CDR3 reads TGTGCCTGGACCGGCGGGGGTTCCTACGAGCAGTACTTC. The full variable domain, rest sourced from reference TRBV30 and TRBJ2-7, is SQTIHQWPATLVQPVGSPLSLECTVEGTSNPNLYWYRQAAGRGLQLLFYSVGIGQISSEVPQNLSASRPQDRQFILSSKKLLLSDSGFYLCAWTGGGSYEQYFGPGTRLTVT.

This chain links TRBV7-8 with TRBJ2-6; a weak D match, TRBD2 (5 bases). Looked up from germline, CDR1 is SGHVS and CDR2 is FQNEAQ. CDR3 length: 16 amino acids. V was cut by 5 bases and J by 0 bases, with 11 bases left in between. CDR3 region: CASSRRRDSGANVLTF. CDR3 in DNA: TGTGCCAGCAGCCGCCGTCGGGACTCTGGGGCCAACGTCCTGACTTTC.

A single count supports this clone. This chain uses TRBV23-1 with TRBJ1-5; no clear D gene. TRBV23-1 is marked as an open reading frame, function uncertain. Trimming took 0 bases from V and 0 from J, leaving 12 bases between them. CDR3 length equals 17 residues. In DNA form, the CDR3 reads TGCGCCAGCAGTCAATCGGGCGGGAGAACTAGCAATCAGCCCCAGCATTTT. It encodes CASSQSGGRTSNQPQHF.

This clone was seen just once. This chain uses TRBV4-2 with TRBJ1-5; weak D call: TRBD1 (5 bases). Trimming took 4 bases from V and 4 from J, leaving 14 bases between them. Per the germline V gene, CDR1 is LGHNA and CDR2 is YNFKEQ. The CDR3 runs 15 residues. The CDR3 here is CASSPQGGPNQPQHF. Here the CDR3 DNA reads TGTGCCAGCAGCCCCCAGGGAGGGCCAAATCAGCCCCAGCATTTT.

This chain's CDR3 is CASSRDRGVASYVYEQYF. CDR3 bases: TGTGCCAGCTCACGGGACAGGGGAGTAGCAAGTTATGTCTACGAGCAGTACTTC. The chain uses TRBV18 and TRBJ2-7, with 10 bases identical to TRBD1. The CDR3 contains 18 residues. Germline values: CDR1 KGHSH, CDR2 LQKENI. V was clipped by 4 bases and J by 3 bases; unmatched bases: 15. The full variable domain, completed using reference TRBV18 and TRBJ2-7, is NAGVMQNPRHLVRRRGQEARLRCSPMKGHSHVYWYRQLPEEGLKFMVYLQKENIIDESGMPKERFSAEFPKEGPSILRIQQVVRGDSAAYFCASSRDRGVASYVYEQYFGPGTRLTVT.

The gene calls are TRBV6-4 and TRBJ2-2; 10 bases are a match to TRBD2. The CDR3 contains 14 residues. J gave up 6 bases and V 2 bases, and 0 bases lay outside the gene matches. Per the germline V gene, CDR1 is MRHNA and CDR2 is SNTAGT. The CDR3 loop is CASSDLAGAGELFF. The CDR3 DNA is TGTGCCAGCAGTGACCTAGCGGGAGCCGGGGAGCTGTTTTTT.

The rearrangement joins TRBV6-1 to TRBJ2-5; D possibly corresponds to TRBD2 (6 bases). The DNA end is a closer match to TRBJ2-7, so the J assignment may be wrong. Germline assignment: CDR1 MNHNS and CDR2 SASEGT. This CDR3 contains 13 residues. The CDR3 nucleotides are TGTGCCAGCAGTGGATCTAGCGCCTACGAGCAGTACTTC. It translates to CASSGSSAYEQYF.

CDR3 nucleotide sequence: TGTGCCGCGACTAGCGGGAGATGGAACACCGGGGAGCTGTTTTTT. Translated, it gives CAATSGRWNTGELFF. The gene calls are TRBV10-3 and TRBJ2-2, with TRBD2 matching 12 bases. Germline lookup yields CDR1 ENHRY and CDR2 SYGVKD. The CDR3 sequence is 15 residues long. J gave up 1 base and V 11 bases, and 5 bases lay outside the gene matches.

The chain uses TRBV5-1 and TRBJ2-1; TRBD2 matches at 9 bases. Germline assignment: CDR1 SGHRS and CDR2 YFSETQ. The CDR3 has 17 residues. After removal of 2 bases from V and 2 bases from J, the junction contained 8 bases not matched to a gene. The chain's CDR3 is CASSFRLAGGPYNEQFF. The CDR3 DNA reads as TGCGCCAGCAGCTTTCGGTTGGCGGGAGGGCCCTACAATGAGCAGTTCTTC.

This chain links TRBV5-1 with TRBJ1-1; 10 nucleotides line up with TRBD1. Germline CDR1 SGHRS, CDR2 YFSETQ. The CDR3 totals 16 residues. The trim removed 4 bases at V and 3 bases at J, leaving 9 bases unmatched. The DNA of the CDR3 is TGCGCCAGCAGCGGACCCGACAGGGGGCCATACACTGAAGCTTTCTTT. Translated: CASSGPDRGPYTEAFF.

The chain links TRBV6-1 to TRBJ1-1, with TRBD1 as a possible D gene (5 bases). V lost 5 bases, J lost 1 base, and 14 bases lay in between. CDR3 length: 15 residues. In germline, CDR1 is MNHNS, CDR2 SASEGT. In DNA form, the CDR3 reads TGTGCCAGCAGTTCCACAGGACGGACGAACACTGAAGCTTTCTTT. Residues: CASSSTGRTNTEAFF.

Comments on this clone: Additional DNA sequences in this sample encode the identical CDR3. The chain recombines TRBV10-2 with TRBJ2-7; TRBD2 aligns across 13 bases. With V trimmed by 0 bases and J by 3 bases, 2 bases remained unmatched. CDR3 length: 16 residues. Per the germline V gene, CDR1 is WSHSY and CDR2 is SAAADI. CDR3 region: CASSESGTSGNYEQYF. CDR3 in DNA: TGCGCCAGCAGTGAGTCCGGGACTAGCGGGAACTACGAGCAGTACTTC.

This clone occurred a few times. The chain couples TRBV19 to TRBJ1-2; 9 bases line up with TRBD1. V shed 4 bases and J 4 bases; nucleotides not matched to a gene: 7. The CDR3 spans 15 residues. Germline lookup yields CDR1 LNHDA and CDR2 SQIVND (reference sequence). CDR3 nucleotide sequence: TGTGCCAGTAGTAGTACAGGGGGCGGCGGCTATGGCTACACCTTC. Its translation is CASSSTGGGGYGYTF.